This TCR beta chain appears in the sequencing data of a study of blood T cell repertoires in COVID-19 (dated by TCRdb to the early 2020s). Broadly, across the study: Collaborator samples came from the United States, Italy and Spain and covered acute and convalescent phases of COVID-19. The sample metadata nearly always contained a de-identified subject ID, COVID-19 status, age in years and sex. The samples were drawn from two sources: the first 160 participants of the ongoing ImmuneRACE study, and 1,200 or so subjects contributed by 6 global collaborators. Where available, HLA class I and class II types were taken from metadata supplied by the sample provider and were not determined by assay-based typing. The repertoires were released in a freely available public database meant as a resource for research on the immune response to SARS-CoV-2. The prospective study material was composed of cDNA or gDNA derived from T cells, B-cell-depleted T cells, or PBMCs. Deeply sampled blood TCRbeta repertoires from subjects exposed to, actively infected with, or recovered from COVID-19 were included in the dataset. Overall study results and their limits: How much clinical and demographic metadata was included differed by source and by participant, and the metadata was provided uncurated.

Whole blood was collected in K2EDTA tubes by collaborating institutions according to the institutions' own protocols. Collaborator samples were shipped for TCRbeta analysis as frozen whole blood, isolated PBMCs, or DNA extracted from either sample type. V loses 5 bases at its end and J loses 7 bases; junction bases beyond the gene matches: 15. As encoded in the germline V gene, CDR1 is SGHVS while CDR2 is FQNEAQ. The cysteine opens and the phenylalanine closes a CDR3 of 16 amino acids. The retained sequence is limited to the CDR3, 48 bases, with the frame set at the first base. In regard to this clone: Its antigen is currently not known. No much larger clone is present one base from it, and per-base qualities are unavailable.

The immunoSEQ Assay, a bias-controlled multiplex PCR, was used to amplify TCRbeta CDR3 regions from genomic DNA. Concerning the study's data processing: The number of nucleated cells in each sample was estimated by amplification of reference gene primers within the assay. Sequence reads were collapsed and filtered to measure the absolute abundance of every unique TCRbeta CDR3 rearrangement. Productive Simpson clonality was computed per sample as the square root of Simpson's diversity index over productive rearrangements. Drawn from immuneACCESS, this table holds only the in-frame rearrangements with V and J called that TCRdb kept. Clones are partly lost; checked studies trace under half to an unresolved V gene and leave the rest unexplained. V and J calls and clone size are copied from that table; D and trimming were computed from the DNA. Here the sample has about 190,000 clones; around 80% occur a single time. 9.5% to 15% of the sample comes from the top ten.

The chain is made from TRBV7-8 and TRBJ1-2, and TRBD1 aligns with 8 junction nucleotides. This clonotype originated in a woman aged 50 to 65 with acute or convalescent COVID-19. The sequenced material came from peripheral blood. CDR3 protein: CASSPGQGSASGGYTF. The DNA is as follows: TGTGCCAGCAGCCCAGGACAGGGTTCGGCTTCAGGTGGCTACACCTTC.